Below are 32 T cell receptor beta chains sequenced from a single sample in a study of T cell changes during pregnancy in multiple sclerosis. Sequencing used immunoSEQ multiplex PCR; TCRdb keeps in-frame clones, though not all of them. Altogether 64,000 or so clones are present, roughly 96% being singletons, with the ten largest covering 2% to 2.5%. Sequenced here: CD8+ T cells from peripheral blood mononuclear cells, sampled after pregnancy. Source of these receptors: a female donor with multiple sclerosis, enrolled in a pregnancy study.

The chain recombines TRBV9 with TRBJ1-1; perhaps TRBD1 as D (6 bases). V was cut by 5 bases and J by 4 bases, with 12 bases left in between. The CDR3 has 13 residues. Germline V gene lookup returns CDR1 SGDLS and CDR2 YYNGEE. The CDR3 loop reads CASSLQGSTEAFF. CDR3 bases: TGTGCCAGCAGTCTCCAGGGGAGCACTGAAGCTTTCTTT. Full variable domain (outside the CDR3, taken from reference TRBV9 and TRBJ1-1): DSGVTQTPKHLITATGQRVTLRCSPRSGDLSVYWYQQSLDQGLQFLIQYYNGEERAKGNILERFSAQQFPDLHSELNLSSLELGDSALYFCASSLQGSTEAFFGQGTRLTVV.

This sequence joins TRBV5-6 and TRBJ2-2; TRBD2 might be the D (6 bases). Germline assignment: CDR1 SGHDT and CDR2 YYEEEE. V dropped 0 bases and J dropped 1 base, with 13 bases sitting between them. CDR3 size: 17 residues. The CDR3, as DNA: TGTGCCAGCAGCTTGGAACTAGCTTGGGGGAACACCGGGGAGCTGTTTTTT. Its translation: CASSLELAWGNTGELFF. The full variable domain, in which reference TRBV5-6 and TRBJ2-2 provide the parts outside the CDR3, is DAGVTQSPTHLIKTRGQQVTLRCSPKSGHDTVSWYQQALGQGPQFIFQYYEEEERQRGNFPDRFSGHQFPNYSSELNVNALLLGDSALYLCASSLELAWGNTGELFFGEGSRLTVL.

The gene calls are TRBV6-5 and TRBJ1-1; weak D call: TRBD1 (5 bases). Trimming took off 8 bases at V and 13 bases at J, with 14 bases between the two ends. The germline gives CDR1 MNHEY, CDR2 SVGAGI. The CDR3 is made up of 10 amino acids. CDR3 sequence (DNA): TGTGCCAGCGGGGCCAAAGATGGTTTCTTT. Translated, it gives CASGAKDGFF.

The chain joins TRBV30 to TRBJ2-7; a possible D gene is TRBD2 (6 bases). The CDR3 is 11 residues long. Trimming cost V 2 bases and J 5 bases, with 7 bases left between them. Germline V gene sequence: CDR1 GTSNPN, CDR2 SVGIG (reference sequence). This CDR3 is CAWSPGDEQYF. The CDR3, as DNA: TGTGCCTGGAGTCCGGGGGACGAGCAGTACTTC.

Of note for this clone: Sequence at one end of the junction differs from germline and may be a read error. The chain couples TRBV28 to TRBJ2-7; D is perhaps TRBD2 (6 bases). CDR1 and CDR2 from the germline V gene are MDHEN and SYDVKM. There are 14 residues in the CDR3. CDR3 DNA sequence: TGTGCTAGCAGTTTGCGAGGGAGGTCCTACGAGCAGTACTTC. As protein: CASSLRGRSYEQYF.

The chain combines TRBV19 with TRBJ1-5; no clear D. CDR3 length: 14 amino acids. Germline V gives CDR1 LNHDA, CDR2 SQIVND (reference sequence). Trimming cost V 3 bases and J 4 bases, with 10 bases left between them. The CDR3 loop is CASSIPRVNQPQHF. The CDR3 nucleotides read TGTGCCAGTAGTATTCCGAGGGTGAATCAGCCCCAGCATTTT. Complete variable domain (other parts from reference TRBV19 and TRBJ1-5): DGGITQSPKYLFRKEGQNVTLSCEQNLNHDAMYWYRQDPGQGLRLIYYSQIVNDFQKGDIAEGYSVSREKKESFPLTVTSAQKNPTAFYLCASSIPRVNQPQHFGDGTRLSIL.

The J gene is TRBJ2-7, the V gene TRBV9; 7 bases line up with TRBD1. Germline V gene data show CDR1 as SGDLS and CDR2 as YYNGEE. J was trimmed by 10 bases and V by 4 bases; bases with no gene match: 17. The CDR3 contains 15 residues. This chain's CDR3 is CASSPGTATEREQYF. Here the CDR3 DNA reads TGTGCCAGCAGCCCCGGGACAGCGACTGAAAGGGAACAGTACTTC. The whole variable domain, filled in from reference TRBV9 and TRBJ2-7, reads DSGVTQTPKHLITATGQRVTLRCSPRSGDLSVYWYQQSLDQGLQFLIQYYNGEERAKGNILERFSAQQFPDLHSELNLSSLELGDSALYFCASSPGTATEREQYFGPGTRLTVT.

The chain couples TRBV6-6 to TRBJ1-3; a possible D gene is TRBD1 (6 bases). The germline CDR1 and CDR2 sequences are MNHNY and SVGAGI (reference sequence). The CDR3 loop spans 15 amino acids. The ends were cut back, 4 bases at V and 7 bases at J, with 17 bases in the middle. CDR3 sequence reads: CASSSLTGGGNTIYF. The CDR3 nucleotides are TGTGCCAGCAGTTCGCTGACAGGAGGAGGTAACACCATATATTTT.

The rearrangement links TRBV5-8 to TRBJ2-3; TRBD2 matches at 8 bases. The CDR3 is made up of 18 amino acids. CDR1 is SGHTS and CDR2 is YDEGEE in the germline V gene. With V trimmed by 0 bases and J by 3 bases, 12 bases remained unmatched. The CDR3 DNA follows: TGTGCCAGCAGCTTGGATACTAGCGGTTACATGGGTACAGATACGCAGTATTTT. Residues: CASSLDTSGYMGTDTQYF. The whole variable domain, filled in from reference TRBV5-8 and TRBJ2-3, reads EAGVTQSPTHLIKTRGQQATLRCSPISGHTSVYWYQQALGLGLQFLLWYDEGEERNRGNFPPRFSGRQFPNYSSELNVNALELEDSALYLCASSLDTSGYMGTDTQYFGPGTRLTVL.

V and J are TRBV19 and TRBJ2-1; D not certain. Germline assignment: CDR1 LNHDA and CDR2 SQIVND (reference sequence). The CDR3 contains 11 residues. V was clipped by 4 bases and J by 14 bases, with 12 bases between them. The CDR3 coding sequence is TGTGCCAGTAGTAGCGGTCCCGGAGAGTTCTTC. It translates to CASSSGPGEFF.

This clone came up once. This chain uses TRBV19 with TRBJ2-7; tentative D call: TRBD1 (5 bases). V lost 8 bases, J lost 6 bases, and 20 bases lay in between. The CDR3 extends over 14 amino acids. The germline V gene has CDR1 LNHDA and CDR2 SQIVND (reference sequence). CDR3 sequence reads: CASRWQGSSAEQYF. Here the CDR3 DNA reads TGTGCCAGTCGTTGGCAGGGCTCCTCTGCCGAGCAGTACTTC.

V usage is TRBV27 and J usage is TRBJ2-1; a possible D gene is TRBD1 (6 bases). Trimming removed 5 bases from V and 10 bases from J, with 18 bases in between. Germline loops: CDR1 MNHEY, CDR2 SMNVEV (reference sequence). This CDR3 has 14 residues. The CDR3 DNA follows: TGTGCCAGCAGTCCCCGGGGACCCGACAGGGAGCAGTTCTTC. Amino acids: CASSPRGPDREQFF.

The genes are TRBV6-1 and TRBJ2-3; 12 positions agree with TRBD2. Germline CDR1 is MNHNS and CDR2 is SASEGT. The CDR3 is 15 amino acids. V was clipped by 10 bases and J by 2 bases; unmatched bases: 7. The CDR3 DNA follows: TGTGCCACCTGTGGACTAGCGGGATTCACAGATACGCAGTATTTT. This sequence encodes CATCGLAGFTDTQYF.

The V call is TRBV28, the J call TRBJ2-7; TRBD1 might be the D (5 bases). The V gene lost 6 bases and the J gene lost 2 bases, with 11 bases spanning the gap. Per germline, CDR1 MDHEN and CDR2 SYDVKM. The CDR3 spans 13 residues. The CDR3 DNA follows: TGTGCCAGCAGCTCGGAAGGGGCCTACGAGCAGTACTTC. Amino acids: CASSSEGAYEQYF.

The rearrangement uses TRBV7-9 and TRBJ2-7; 10 positions match TRBD1. V lost 5 bases and J lost 2; bases outside the gene matches: 9. The CDR3 is 16 residues long. The germline CDR1 and CDR2 sequences are SEHNR and FQNEAQ (reference sequence). The CDR3 DNA is TGTGCCAGCAGCCACCACCGGGACAGGGGTACCTACGAGCAGTACTTC. The encoded protein is CASSHHRDRGTYEQYF.

This sequence joins TRBV12-1 and TRBJ2-7; the D call of TRBD2 is as the table states it, not checked on the DNA. TRBV12-1 corresponds to a pseudogene. The length of the CDR3 is 15 residues. The CDR3 DNA is TGTGCCAGCAGCTTTGGCGCGGGAGGACCCCACGAGCAGTACTTC. Amino acid sequence: CASSFGAGGPHEQYF.

This clone was counted only a few times. CDR3 protein: CASSSSGQGTDTQYF. For the CDR3, the DNA is TGTGCCAGCAGCTCCTCGGGACAGGGCACAGATACGCAGTATTTT. This chain joins TRBV13 and TRBJ2-3; 8 bases match TRBD1. CDR1 and CDR2 (germline): PRHDT, FYEKMQ (reference sequence). The trim removed 4 bases at V and 1 base at J, leaving 4 bases unmatched. CDR3 length: 15 amino acids.

In DNA, the CDR3 is TGTGCCAGCAGTTCCGGGACTAGCGGGGGCTACGAGCAGTACTTC. Protein: CASSSGTSGGYEQYF. The chain is built from TRBV28 and TRBJ2-7, with 14 positions matching TRBD2. Germline V gene sequence: CDR1 MDHEN, CDR2 SYDVKM. The CDR3 sequence is 15 residues long. V gave up 4 bases and J gave up 3 bases; unmatched junction bases: 2.

This clone was counted a single time. The gene calls are TRBV29-1 and TRBJ2-3, with 8 bases matching TRBD1. Per germline, CDR1 SQVTM and CDR2 ANQGSEA. CDR3 length equals 17 residues. Trimming removed 8 bases from V and 4 bases from J; junction bases left unmatched: 20. The CDR3: CSLKVQGAGPWADTQYF. The CDR3 DNA follows: TGCAGCCTCAAGGTCCAGGGGGCTGGACCCTGGGCAGATACGCAGTATTTT.

V and J are TRBV19 and TRBJ1-4; possible D gene TRBD1, 6 bases. The CDR3 runs 21 residues. The V end was cut by 5 bases, the J end by 1 base, with 29 bases between. CDR1 is LNHDA, CDR2 SQIVND, per germline (reference sequence). CDR3 region: CASSGLGAGRAQGITNEKLFF. In nucleotides, the CDR3 is TGTGCCAGTAGTGGGTTGGGGGCCGGACGGGCCCAGGGCATAACTAATGAAAAACTGTTTTTT.

The CDR3 protein is CASSFRWQGKAEAFF. The DNA of the CDR3 is TGTGCCAGCAGTTTTCGGTGGCAGGGGAAGGCTGAAGCTTTCTTT. The J gene is TRBJ1-1, the V gene TRBV28; maybe TRBD1 (6 bases). Germline V gene data show CDR1 as MDHEN and CDR2 as SYDVKM. The V gene lost 3 bases and the J gene lost 6 bases, with 17 bases spanning the gap. There are 15 residues in the CDR3.

The V gene is TRBV2, the J gene TRBJ2-7; 13 nucleotides agree with TRBD2. The germline V gene encodes CDR1 SNHLY and CDR2 FYNNEI. V lost 11 bases, J lost 10 bases, and 8 bases stayed unmatched. CDR3 length: 12 residues. CDR3 sequence: CASKGTSGTQYF. CDR3 sequence (DNA): TGTGCCTCTAAAGGGACTAGCGGGACACAGTACTTC.

The chain recombines TRBV11-2 with TRBJ2-5; TRBD2 matches at 9 bases. The germline V gene has CDR1 SGHAT and CDR2 FQNNGV. The length of the CDR3 is 12 residues. Trimming at V came to 8 bases and at J to 5 bases, leaving 3 bases not matched to a gene. CDR3 in amino acids: CASGTSGETQYF. In DNA, the CDR3 is TGTGCCAGCGGTACTAGCGGGGAGACCCAGTACTTC.

The chain employs TRBV6-5 and TRBJ2-2; D remains ambiguous. V was clipped by 8 bases and J by 2 bases, with 3 bases between them. This CDR3 has 11 amino acids. Germline V CDR1 and CDR2: MNHEY, SVGAGI. In nucleotides, the CDR3 is TGTGCCAGCTCTAACACCGGGGAGCTGTTTTTT. This codes for CASSNTGELFF.

V usage is TRBV7-9 and J usage is TRBJ1-2, with D maybe TRBD1 (6 bases). The CDR3 has 17 residues. The V end was cut by 4 bases, the J end by 2 bases, with 20 bases between. Germline loops: CDR1 SEHNR, CDR2 FQNEAQ (reference sequence). The CDR3 region has the DNA TGTGCCAGCAGCTCGTCCGGGGGGCAATATTTAAACTATGGCTACACCTTC. Its protein product is CASSSSGGQYLNYGYTF.

The gene calls are TRBV30 and TRBJ2-1; 10 nucleotides match TRBD2. The CDR3 is 20 amino acids. Germline CDR1 GTSNPN, CDR2 SVGIG (reference sequence). V gave up 4 bases and J gave up 0 bases; unmatched junction bases: 18. CDR3 nucleotides: TGTGCCTGGACCGGCCCCCATCTAGCGGGAGAAGTGGGCTCCTACAATGAGCAGTTCTTC. Translated: CAWTGPHLAGEVGSYNEQFF.

This chain links TRBV5-5 with TRBJ2-7; 11 nucleotides line up with TRBD2. The V gene's germline CDR1 is SGHKS and CDR2 YYEKEE (reference sequence). With V trimmed by 4 bases and J by 3 bases, 3 bases remained unmatched. This CDR3 is built from 14 residues. Written as DNA, the CDR3 is TGTGCCAGCAGCAAAGGGACTAGCGGCTACGAGCAGTACTTC. This encodes CASSKGTSGYEQYF.

The chain links TRBV29-1 to TRBJ2-7; the match to TRBD1 covers 9 bases. The V gene's germline CDR1 is SQVTM and CDR2 ANQGSEA. CDR3 length: 15 residues. V dropped 1 base and J dropped 2; count of bases not matched to a gene: 6. For the CDR3, the DNA is TGCAGCGTTGAAGTTGGGGGACAGGGTCCCTACGAGCAGTACTTC. Amino acids: CSVEVGGQGPYEQYF.

The V call is TRBV9, the J call TRBJ1-2; no definite D call. V dropped 3 bases and J dropped 0 bases, with 15 bases sitting between them. The CDR3 is 16 amino acids. Germline V gene data show CDR1 as SGDLS and CDR2 as YYNGEE. CDR3: CASSGRETTTNYGYTF. The CDR3 region has the DNA TGTGCCAGCAGCGGGAGGGAGACTACGACTAACTATGGCTACACCTTC.

The rearrangement joins TRBV7-6 to TRBJ2-6, with D possibly being TRBD2 (7 bases). This CDR3 spans 18 amino acids. V gave up 5 bases and J gave up 0 bases, with 17 bases separating them. Germline V gives CDR1 SGHVS, CDR2 FNYEAQ. The CDR3 is CASSLMGGAGSGANVLTF. For the CDR3, the DNA is TGTGCCAGCAGCCTAATGGGGGGGGCTGGCTCTGGGGCCAACGTCCTGACTTTC. Together with reference TRBV7-6 and TRBJ2-6, the CDR3 gives the full variable domain: GAGVSQSPRYKVTKRGQDVALRCDPISGHVSLYWYRQALGQGPEFLTYFNYEAQQDKSGLPNDRFSAERPEGSISTLTIQRTEQRDSAMYRCASSLMGGAGSGANVLTFGAGSRLTVL.

V gene TRBV2 combines with J gene TRBJ2-3; 12 nucleotides align to TRBD1. J lost 6 bases, V lost 6 bases, and 4 bases had no gene match. Germline assignment: CDR1 SNHLY and CDR2 FYNNEI. The CDR3 runs to 14 residues. CDR3 in amino acids: CASRPGQGADTQYF. The CDR3 DNA is TGTGCCAGCAGGCCGGGACAGGGGGCTGATACGCAGTATTTT.

The chain is built from TRBV6-1 and TRBJ2-3, with 8 nucleotides matching TRBD2. Germline CDR1 MNHNS, CDR2 SASEGT. Trimming took 1 base from V and 1 from J; bases not matched to a gene: 7. The CDR3 loop spans 17 amino acids. DNA for the CDR3: TGTGCCAGCAGTGAAGATGCGGGGGGTTATGGCACAGATACGCAGTATTTT. As protein: CASSEDAGGYGTDTQYF.